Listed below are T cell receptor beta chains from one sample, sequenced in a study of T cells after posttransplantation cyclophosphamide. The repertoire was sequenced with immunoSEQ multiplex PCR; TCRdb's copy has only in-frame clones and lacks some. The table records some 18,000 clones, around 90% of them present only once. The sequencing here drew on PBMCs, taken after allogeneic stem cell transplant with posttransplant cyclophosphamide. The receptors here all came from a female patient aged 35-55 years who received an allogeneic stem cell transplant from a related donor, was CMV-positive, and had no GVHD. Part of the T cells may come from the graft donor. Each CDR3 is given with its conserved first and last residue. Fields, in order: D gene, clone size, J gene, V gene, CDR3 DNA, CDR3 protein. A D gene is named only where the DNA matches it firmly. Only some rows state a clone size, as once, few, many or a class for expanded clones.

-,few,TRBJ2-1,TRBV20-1,TGCAGTGCTATCCCCGGGATTGAGCAGTTCTTC,CSAIPGIEQFF
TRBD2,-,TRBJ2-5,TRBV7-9,TGTGCCAGCAGCTTAGGCGGGGCTAGCGGGACGGGAGAGACCCAGTACTTC,CASSLGGASGTGETQYF
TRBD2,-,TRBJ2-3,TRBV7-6,TGTGCCAGCAGCCGGGGGGGCTGGACAGATACGCAGTATTTT,CASSRGGWTDTQYF
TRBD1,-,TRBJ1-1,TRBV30,TGTGCCTGGAGTGTACTTAGGACAGGGGGTATGTCTGAAGCTTTCTTT,CAWSVLRTGGMSEAFF
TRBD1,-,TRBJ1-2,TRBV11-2,TGTGCCAGCAGCGACCATCGGACAGGGTGGGACTATGGCTACACCTTC,CASSDHRTGWDYGYTF
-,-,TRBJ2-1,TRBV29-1,TGCAGCGTTGGGACGGGGTACAATGAGCAGTTCTTC,CSVGTGYNEQFF
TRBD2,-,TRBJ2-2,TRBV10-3,TGTGCCATCACCCTTGGGGGGGACTACCTCACCGGGGAGCTGTTTTTT,CAITLGGDYLTGELFF
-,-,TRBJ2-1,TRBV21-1,TGTGCCAGCAGCCCCCGGTACAATGAGCAGTTCTTC,CASSPRYNEQFF
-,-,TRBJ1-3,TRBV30,TGTGCCTGGAGCCTAGCCCGGAGCTCTGGAAACACCATATATTTT,CAWSLARSSGNTIYF
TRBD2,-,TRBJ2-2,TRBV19,TGTGCCAGTAGTTCGGGACTAGCGGGAGGTGGGGAGCTGTTTTTT,CASSSGLAGGGELFF
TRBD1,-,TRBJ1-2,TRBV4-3,TGCGCCAGCAGCCAAGTACAGGGGGCTGGCTACACCTTC,CASSQVQGAGYTF
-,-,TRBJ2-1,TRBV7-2,TGTGCCAGCAGCCAAGCCCTCTACAATGAGCAGTTCTTC,CASSQALYNEQFF
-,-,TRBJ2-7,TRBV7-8,TGTGCCAGCAGGGAGGGGTCGGGTTACGAGCAGTACTTC,CASREGSGYEQYF
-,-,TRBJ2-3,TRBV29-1,TGCAGCGCTGAGCGAGACACCGGGAGGTATTTT,CSAERDTGRYF
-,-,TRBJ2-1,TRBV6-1,TGTGCCAGCAGTGAAAGGGAGCGGAGCTCCTACAATGAGCAGTTCTTC,CASSERERSSYNEQFF
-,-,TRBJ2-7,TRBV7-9,TGTGCCAGCAGCTTATTTGGGGCGGTCTACGAGCAGTACTTC,CASSLFGAVYEQYF
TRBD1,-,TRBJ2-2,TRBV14,TGTGCCAGCAGCCAATGGACAGGGTACAGCGGGGAGCTGTTTTTT,CASSQWTGYSGELFF
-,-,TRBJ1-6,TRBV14,TGTGCCAGCAGCCAAGTTTTACTTGGCGGCACCCTCCACTTT,CASSQVLLGGTLHF
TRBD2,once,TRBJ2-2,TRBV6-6,TGTGCCAGCAGACTTCCGGGACTAGCGATTACCGGGGAGCTGTTTTTT,CASRLPGLAITGELFF
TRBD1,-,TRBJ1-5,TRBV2,TGTGCCAGCAGAAGGGGGCAGGGAGAAGTACAGCCCCAGCATTTT,CASRRGQGEVQPQHF
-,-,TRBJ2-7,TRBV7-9,TGTGCCAGCAGCTTAGCGGCAAGTACCAACGAGCAGTACTTC,CASSLAASTNEQYF